This T cell receptor beta chain was profiled in a study of T cell responses to AZD1222 COVID-19 vaccine. Overall study results and limits: At 160-218 and 743-854, vaccine-associated CD4 TCRs were dominant, and they spanned spike. Epitopes outside B.1.351 and B.1.1.7 mutated regions reportedly drew nearly half of spike TCRs. Rises in breadth and depth of Spike-specific TCRs came after two AZD1222 doses.

Regarding this clone: The antigen is undetermined.

The data were produced by immunoSEQ multiplex PCR, yet TCRdb's version contains in-frame clones alone and is incomplete. Of approximately 120,000 clones in the sample, approximately 91% were seen once. This TCR derives from an adult in good health. The material was peripheral blood, obtained on day 0 of AZD1222 vaccination.

Here the CDR3 DNA reads TGTGCCAGCAGCTTATCGGCAGGCCAAAACACTGAAGCTTTCTTT. Translation gives CASSLSAGQNTEAFF. The J gene is TRBJ1-1, the V gene TRBV7-9; D is undetermined. V lost 2 bases to trimming and J lost 2 bases, with 12 bases between them. Germline CDR1 reads SEHNR; CDR2 reads FQNEAQ (reference sequence). CDR3 size: 15 residues.